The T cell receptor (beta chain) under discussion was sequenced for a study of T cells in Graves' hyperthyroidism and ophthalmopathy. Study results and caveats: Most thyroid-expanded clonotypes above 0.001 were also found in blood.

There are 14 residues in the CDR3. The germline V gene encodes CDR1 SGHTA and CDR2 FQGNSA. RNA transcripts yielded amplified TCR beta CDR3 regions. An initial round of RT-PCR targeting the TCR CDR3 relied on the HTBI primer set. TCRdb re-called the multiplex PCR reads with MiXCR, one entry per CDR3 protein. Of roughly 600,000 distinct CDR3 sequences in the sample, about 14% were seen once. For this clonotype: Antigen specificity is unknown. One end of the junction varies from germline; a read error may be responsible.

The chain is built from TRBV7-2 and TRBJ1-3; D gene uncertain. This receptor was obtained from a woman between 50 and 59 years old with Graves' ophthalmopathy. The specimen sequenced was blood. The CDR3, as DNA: TGTGCCAGCAGCTTTCCTGGTTTGGGAAACATCATATATTTT. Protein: CASSFPGLGNIIYF.